A selection of T cell receptor beta chains follows, all from one sample in a study of T cell repertoires in cytomegalovirus infection. Each CDR3 protein gets one entry after TCRdb re-called the reads with MiXCR. The table lists 300,000 to 400,000 distinct CDR3 sequences, over 15% of them singletons. The sample consisted of PBMCs. The receptors shown here come from a human donor in good health (CMV status not recorded). Some clones in this sample may be carry-over from other donors' samples. Both conserved end residues are part of each CDR3. D genes are given only for firm matches. Clone sizes are given selectively: once, few, many, or a class where the clone is expanded.

CDR3nt: TGTGCCAGCAGCTTAGCCAGGTTGGCTGAAGCTTTCTTT
CDR3aa: CASSLARLAEAFF
abundance: few
j_gene: TRBJ1-1
v_gene: TRBV7-2
d_gene: .

CDR3nt: TGTGCCAGCAGTTACGGTTCAGGAGGCACCGGGGAGCTGTTTTTT
CDR3aa: CASSYGSGGTGELFF
abundance: few
j_gene: TRBJ2-2
v_gene: TRBV6-6
d_gene: .

CDR3nt: TGTGCCAGCAGCGTAGATCCGGTTGTGTCCAATGAGCAGTTCTTC
CDR3aa: CASSVDPVVSNEQFF
abundance: .
j_gene: TRBJ2-1
v_gene: TRBV9
d_gene: .

CDR3nt: TGCGCCAGCAGCTTGGTCCGCCAGGGCGATGAGCAGTTCTTC
CDR3aa: CASSLVRQGDEQFF
abundance: few
j_gene: TRBJ2-1
v_gene: TRBV5-1
d_gene: .

CDR3nt: TGTGCCAGTGGGAGTCGCAGCGAGCAGTTCTTC
CDR3aa: CASGSRSEQFF
abundance: .
j_gene: TRBJ2-1
v_gene: TRBV12-3/TRBV12-4
d_gene: .

CDR3nt: TGTGCCAGCAGCCTGTTCGCGAGGTCTGCAGATACGCAGTATTTT
CDR3aa: CASSLFARSADTQYF
abundance: many
j_gene: TRBJ2-3
v_gene: TRBV7-2
d_gene: .

CDR3nt: TGTGCCAGCAGCCGAAGCTCCTACGAGCAGTACTTC
CDR3aa: CASSRSSYEQYF
abundance: many
j_gene: TRBJ2-7
v_gene: TRBV7-2
d_gene: .

CDR3nt: TGCAGTGCGACGCAGGGAAGCAGGAACACTGAAGCTTTCTTT
CDR3aa: CSATQGSRNTEAFF
abundance: few
j_gene: TRBJ1-1
v_gene: TRBV20-1
d_gene: .

CDR3nt: TGTGCCTGGAGCCGGCGGGAGACCCAGTACTTC
CDR3aa: CAWSRRETQYF
abundance: many
j_gene: TRBJ2-5
v_gene: TRBV30
d_gene: .

CDR3nt: TGTGCCAGCAGCTTAAATAAAGGGAGGGGAGAGACCCAGTACTTC
CDR3aa: CASSLNKGRGETQYF
abundance: many
j_gene: TRBJ2-5
v_gene: TRBV7-2
d_gene: TRBD2

CDR3nt: TGCAGTGCTAGAGGTTCGGGACGTAACAATGAGCAGTTCTTC
CDR3aa: CSARGSGRNNEQFF
abundance: .
j_gene: TRBJ2-1
v_gene: TRBV20-1
d_gene: .

CDR3nt: TGTGCCAGCAGCCCAAACTGGGGGGGGCCCTACAATGAGCAGTTCTTC
CDR3aa: CASSPNWGGPYNEQFF
abundance: many
j_gene: TRBJ2-1
v_gene: TRBV7-9
d_gene: .

CDR3nt: TGTGCCAGCAGCTTAGTCGTCCTAGAGACCCAGTACTTC
CDR3aa: CASSLVVLETQYF
abundance: many
j_gene: TRBJ2-5
v_gene: TRBV7-2
d_gene: .

CDR3nt: TGCAGTGCTAGCCAATCAGCAGCGGGGACCTACGAGCAGTACTTC
CDR3aa: CSASQSAAGTYEQYF
abundance: .
j_gene: TRBJ2-7
v_gene: TRBV20-1
d_gene: TRBD2

CDR3nt: TGCAGTGCCGGGGGGGGAAGGGTCGGAGAGACCCAGTACTTC
CDR3aa: CSAGGGRVGETQYF
abundance: few
j_gene: TRBJ2-5
v_gene: TRBV20-1
d_gene: TRBD2

CDR3nt: TGTGCCAGCACCCAATTCAGGAGCTCCTATAATTCACCCCTCCACTTT
CDR3aa: CASTQFRSSYNSPLHF
abundance: many
j_gene: TRBJ1-6
v_gene: TRBV28
d_gene: .

CDR3nt: TGTGCCAGCAGCCCGACAGGGGGGGGGACTGAAGCTTTCTTT
CDR3aa: CASSPTGGGTEAFF
abundance: many
j_gene: TRBJ1-1
v_gene: TRBV11-2
d_gene: TRBD1

CDR3nt: TGCAGCGCCCGCGGGACAACGAGGAGCACAGATACGCAGTATTTT
CDR3aa: CSARGTTRSTDTQYF
abundance: .
j_gene: TRBJ2-3
v_gene: TRBV29-1
d_gene: .

CDR3nt: TGCAGCGTTGGTTACAGAAGTACCCCCTACGAGCAGTACTTC
CDR3aa: CSVGYRSTPYEQYF
abundance: .
j_gene: TRBJ2-7
v_gene: TRBV29-1
d_gene: .

CDR3nt: TGTGCCAGCAGCTTATTTGGGGGGGGGGGAAATGAAAAACTGTTTTTT
CDR3aa: CASSLFGGGGNEKLFF
abundance: few
j_gene: TRBJ1-4
v_gene: TRBV7-2
d_gene: .

CDR3nt: TGTGCCAGCAGCTCCTGGGGCGGTCCGTACAATGAGCAGTTCTTC
CDR3aa: CASSSWGGPYNEQFF
abundance: few
j_gene: TRBJ2-1
v_gene: TRBV11-2
d_gene: .

CDR3nt: TGTGCCACCAGTGCGGGGGGTGGATCCCAAGAGACCCAGTACTTC
CDR3aa: CATSAGGGSQETQYF
abundance: .
j_gene: TRBJ2-5
v_gene: TRBV24-1
d_gene: TRBD2

CDR3nt: TGTGCCAGCAGTCGTTTCGCAGGCACCTACAATGAGCAGTTCTTC
CDR3aa: CASSRFAGTYNEQFF
abundance: .
j_gene: TRBJ2-1
v_gene: TRBV2
d_gene: .

CDR3nt: TGTGCCAGCAGACCAGGGGGGTCAACTAATGAAAAACTGTTTTTT
CDR3aa: CASRPGGSTNEKLFF
abundance: many
j_gene: TRBJ1-4
v_gene: TRBV12-3/TRBV12-4
d_gene: TRBD1

CDR3nt: TGTGCCAGCACTAAACTGAGGAATGAGCAGTTCTTC
CDR3aa: CASTKLRNEQFF
abundance: .
j_gene: TRBJ2-1
v_gene: TRBV28
d_gene: .

CDR3nt: TGTGCCAGCAGCTTAGAAGGGCAGTCTGAAGAGACCCAGTACTTC
CDR3aa: CASSLEGQSEETQYF
abundance: .
j_gene: TRBJ2-5
v_gene: TRBV11-2
d_gene: .

CDR3nt: TGTGCCAGCAGTTACGGACAGGGCAGGGAGCAGTACTTC
CDR3aa: CASSYGQGREQYF
abundance: few
j_gene: TRBJ2-7
v_gene: TRBV2
d_gene: TRBD1

CDR3nt: TGTGCCATCAGTGAGTCTTCCAGACAAGAGACCCAGTACTTC
CDR3aa: CAISESSRQETQYF
abundance: many
j_gene: TRBJ2-5
v_gene: TRBV10-3
d_gene: .

CDR3nt: TGTGCCAGCAGTTACTCGACCACGGACCACACAGATACGCAGTATTTT
CDR3aa: CASSYSTTDHTDTQYF
abundance: many
j_gene: TRBJ2-3
v_gene: TRBV6-2/TRBV6-3
d_gene: .

CDR3nt: TGTGCCAGCAAGGGGAGTTTGGACACTGAAGCTTTCTTT
CDR3aa: CASKGSLDTEAFF
abundance: few
j_gene: TRBJ1-1
v_gene: TRBV27
d_gene: .

CDR3nt: TGTGCCAGCAGCTTGGGCGGGCGGCAATTCAATGAGCAGTTCTTC
CDR3aa: CASSLGGRQFNEQFF
abundance: few
j_gene: TRBJ2-1
v_gene: TRBV11-2
d_gene: .

CDR3nt: TGCAGCGTTGAAGCGGGACGTACGCAGTATTTT
CDR3aa: CSVEAGRTQYF
abundance: few
j_gene: TRBJ2-3
v_gene: TRBV29-1
d_gene: .

CDR3nt: TGTGCCAGCAGCTTAGAGTTCGTGGCGGATACGCAGTATTTT
CDR3aa: CASSLEFVADTQYF
abundance: .
j_gene: TRBJ2-3
v_gene: TRBV11-2
d_gene: .

CDR3nt: TGTGCCAGCAGTGAAGCCGGGACTCTGAATGAGCAGTTCTTC
CDR3aa: CASSEAGTLNEQFF
abundance: .
j_gene: TRBJ2-1
v_gene: TRBV2
d_gene: .

CDR3nt: TGCAGCGGACAGGACAGCTGGCACAATGAGCAGTTCTTC
CDR3aa: CSGQDSWHNEQFF
abundance: .
j_gene: TRBJ2-1
v_gene: TRBV29-1
d_gene: .

CDR3nt: TGTGCCAGCAGGGCTCACAGGGAAATGTATACAGATACGCAGTATTTT
CDR3aa: CASRAHREMYTDTQYF
abundance: many
j_gene: TRBJ2-3
v_gene: TRBV6-1
d_gene: .

CDR3nt: TGTGCCAGCTCACCCCGACAGGGGTTAGCCAAAAACATTCAGTACTTC
CDR3aa: CASSPRQGLAKNIQYF
abundance: few
j_gene: TRBJ2-4
v_gene: TRBV12-3/TRBV12-4
d_gene: TRBD1

CDR3nt: TGTGCCAGCAGAGGTAGTTATAGCAATCAGCCCCAGCATTTT
CDR3aa: CASRGSYSNQPQHF
abundance: .
j_gene: TRBJ1-5
v_gene: TRBV6-5
d_gene: .

CDR3nt: TGTGCCAGCAGCCAAGTGGGGGGCGATGAGCAGTTCTTC
CDR3aa: CASSQVGGDEQFF
abundance: few
j_gene: TRBJ2-1
v_gene: TRBV3-1
d_gene: .

CDR3nt: TGTGCCAGCAGTGAGCGTTTTGGGGCCAACGTCCTGACTTTC
CDR3aa: CASSERFGANVLTF
abundance: .
j_gene: TRBJ2-6
v_gene: TRBV2
d_gene: .

CDR3nt: TGTGCCAGCAGTTACTCGTTGGGCCCCGGACGGCGGGCTTTCTTT
CDR3aa: CASSYSLGPGRRAFF
abundance: few
j_gene: TRBJ1-1
v_gene: TRBV6-2/TRBV6-3
d_gene: .

CDR3nt: TGTGCCAGCAGCCCCGCTGCCGCAGCGAGGCTTAGCACAGATACGCAGTATTTT
CDR3aa: CASSPAAAARLSTDTQYF
abundance: .
j_gene: TRBJ2-3
v_gene: TRBV6-5
d_gene: .

CDR3nt: TGCAGTGCCGAACACCAAGAGACCCAGTACTTC
CDR3aa: CSAEHQETQYF
abundance: few
j_gene: TRBJ2-5
v_gene: TRBV20-1
d_gene: .

CDR3nt: TGTGCCAGCAGCTTAGTCGCTAGCGGGGGGGCTCTGAGGGATGAGCAGTTCTTC
CDR3aa: CASSLVASGGALRDEQFF
abundance: many
j_gene: TRBJ2-1
v_gene: TRBV7-8
d_gene: TRBD2

CDR3nt: TGTGCCAGCAGTTCCGGGACAGACTCCTACGAGCAGTACTTC
CDR3aa: CASSSGTDSYEQYF
abundance: .
j_gene: TRBJ2-7
v_gene: TRBV11-3
d_gene: TRBD1

CDR3nt: TGTGCCAGCTCACCCGGACAGAATTCCTACAATGAGCAGTTCTTC
CDR3aa: CASSPGQNSYNEQFF
abundance: .
j_gene: TRBJ2-1
v_gene: TRBV18
d_gene: .

CDR3nt: TGTGCCAGCCGCGGGGGGTCTATCACAGATACGCAGTATTTT
CDR3aa: CASRGGSITDTQYF
abundance: .
j_gene: TRBJ2-3
v_gene: TRBV7-2
d_gene: TRBD2